The table lists the clone carrying this TCR beta chain with a few counts. The antigen is not known. There are 16 residues in the CDR3. Germline V gene lookup returns CDR1 MNHEY and CDR2 SVGEGT. Trimming removed 0 bases from V and 1 base from J, with 10 bases in between. This specimen belongs to a study of blood T cells in healthy people across ages. Overall study findings and caveats: Per-million-T-cell TCR beta diversity fell roughly linearly with age.

Each donor gave roughly 9.8 milliliters of peripheral blood. They isolated at least 6.5 million PBMCs from each sample. Per sample, extraction of total RNA gave at least 5.5 micrograms in every case. Using a J-beta primer mix together with a sample-barcoded 5' primer, a second PCR was run for about 7 to 12 cycles. TCRdb re-called the 5' RACE reads with MiXCR, one entry per CDR3 protein. Counted here are 550,000 to 800,000 distinct CDR3 sequences, about 30% occurring once; the ten biggest clones make up 15%. The chain links TRBV6-2 or TRBV6-3 to TRBJ1-5, with unresolved D. The receptor was isolated from a woman of 80 years or more in good health. Material for sequencing was blood. The CDR3 bases are TGTGCCAGCAGTTACTCAGGGATAATCAGCAATCAGCCCCAGCATTTT. Amino acids: CASSYSGIISNQPQHF.